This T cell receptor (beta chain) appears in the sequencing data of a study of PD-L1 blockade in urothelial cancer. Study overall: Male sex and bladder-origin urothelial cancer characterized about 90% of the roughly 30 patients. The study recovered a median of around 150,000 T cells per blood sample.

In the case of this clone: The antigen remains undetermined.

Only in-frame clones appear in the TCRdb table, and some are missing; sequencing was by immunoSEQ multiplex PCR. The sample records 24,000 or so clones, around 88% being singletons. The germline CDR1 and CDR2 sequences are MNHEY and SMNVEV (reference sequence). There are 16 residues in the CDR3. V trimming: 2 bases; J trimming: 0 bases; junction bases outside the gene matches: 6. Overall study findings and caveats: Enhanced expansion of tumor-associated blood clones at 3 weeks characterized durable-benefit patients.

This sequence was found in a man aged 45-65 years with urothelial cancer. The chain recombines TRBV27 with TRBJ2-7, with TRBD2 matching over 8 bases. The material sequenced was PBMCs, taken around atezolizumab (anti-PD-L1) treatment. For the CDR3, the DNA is TGTGCCAGCAGTTTACTACCCGGGAGGGCCTCCTACGAGCAGTACTTC. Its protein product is CASSLLPGRASYEQYF.